Below, 23 T cell receptor beta chains from the same sample are listed, as sequenced in a study of blood T cell repertoires in COVID-19. Method: immunoSEQ multiplex PCR; TCRdb's copy keeps in-frame clones and lacks some. The sample yields over 40,000 clones, 86% seen once. Sequenced material: peripheral blood. The receptors stem from an older man with acute or convalescent COVID-19.

The chain combines TRBV3-1 (or the pseudogene TRBV3-2) with TRBJ1-4; D may be TRBD1 (5 bases). The CDR3 contains 14 residues. Germline V CDR1 and CDR2: LGHDT, YNNKEL (reference sequence). The V end lost 7 bases, the J end lost 7 bases, and 16 bases lay between the germline ends. CDR3 sequence (DNA): TGTGCCAGCACCCAGGCAAGGGGCGGTGAAAAACTGTTTTTT. Translated: CASTQARGGEKLFF.

The chain recombines TRBV5-1 with TRBJ1-5; unclear D gene. Germline CDR1 is SGHRS and CDR2 is YFSETQ. V gave up 0 bases and J gave up 4 bases, with 8 bases separating them. CDR3 length equals 14 residues. CDR3 coding DNA: TGCGCCAGCAGCTTGGACAGCCTTAATCAGCCCCAGCATTTT. Amino acids: CASSLDSLNQPQHF.

V gene TRBV19 combines with J gene TRBJ2-6; possible D gene TRBD2, 6 bases. Trimming took 6 bases from V and 4 from J, leaving 13 bases between them. CDR3 length equals 15 residues. CDR1 is LNHDA, CDR2 SQIVND, per germline (reference sequence). The DNA for the CDR3 is TGTGCCAGTAGGGAGGGAAGGGCCGGGGCCAACGTCCTGACTTTC. It specifies CASREGRAGANVLTF.

The V and J genes are TRBV3-1 (or the pseudogene TRBV3-2) and TRBJ2-3, with TRBD2 matching 9 bases. Germline CDR1 LGHDT, CDR2 YNNKEL (reference sequence). The CDR3 is 17 residues long. Unmatched junction bases numbered 4, after V lost 0 bases and J lost 0 bases. The CDR3 bases are TGTGCCAGCAGCCAAGAAACTAGCGGGTCTAGCACAGATACGCAGTATTTT. It specifies CASSQETSGSSTDTQYF.

The chain employs TRBV15 and TRBJ1-6; D call uncertain. Germline V gene lookup returns CDR1 LNHNV and CDR2 YYDKDF (reference sequence). CDR3 length: 14 residues. Trimming cost V 1 base and J 8 bases, with 9 bases left between them. CDR3 region: CATSRVVSYSPLHF. CDR3 sequence (DNA): TGTGCCACCAGCAGAGTGGTCAGTTATTCACCCCTCCACTTT.

The V and J genes are TRBV7-9 and TRBJ2-2, with TRBD2 matching over 9 bases. From germline, CDR1 is SEHNR and CDR2 FQNEAQ (reference sequence). The CDR3 spans 16 residues. V trimming: 5 bases; J trimming: 3 bases; junction bases outside the gene matches: 7. The CDR3 DNA reads TGTGCCAGCAGCCGACGGACTAGCGCTTACACCGGGGAGCTGTTTTTT. It encodes CASSRRTSAYTGELFF.

This clone was seen once. The V and J genes are TRBV9 and TRBJ1-1, with 8 positions matching TRBD1. Per germline, CDR1 SGDLS and CDR2 YYNGEE. The CDR3 is made up of 15 amino acids. The V and J ends lost 0 bases and 3 bases, in that order; junction bases with no gene match: 4. The CDR3 reads CASSVAPTGDTEAFF. The DNA for the CDR3 is TGTGCCAGCAGCGTAGCCCCGACAGGGGACACTGAAGCTTTCTTT.

The chain combines TRBV3-1 (or the pseudogene TRBV3-2) with TRBJ2-3, with D perhaps matching TRBD2 (7 bases). The CDR3 spans 16 residues. Germline V gene data show CDR1 as LGHDT and CDR2 as YNNKEL (reference sequence). The CDR3 reads CALGLTGGLGTDTQYF. CDR3 DNA: TGTGCTCTGGGTTTGACGGGGGGCCTAGGCACAGATACGCAGTATTTT.

This CDR3 reads CASDRRGSEAFF. DNA for the CDR3: TGTGCCAGTGATAGAAGGGGGTCTGAAGCTTTCTTT. The chain combines TRBV19 with TRBJ1-1, with a weak D call TRBD1 (6 bases). V lost 8 bases to trimming and J lost 6 bases, with 13 bases between them. The CDR3 totals 12 residues. The V gene's germline CDR1 is LNHDA and CDR2 SQIVND (reference sequence).

The DNA of the CDR3 is TGTGCCAGCAGCTTGGTGATTGGGAGGAACACTGAAGCTTTCTTT. Protein: CASSLVIGRNTEAFF. The chain uses TRBV5-4 and TRBJ1-1; no reliable D call. V gave up 0 bases and J gave up 1 base, with 10 bases separating them. This CDR3 is 15 amino acids long. Germline CDR1 reads SGHNT; CDR2 reads YYREEE (reference sequence).

The genes are TRBV29-1 and TRBJ2-1; the match to TRBD2 covers 9 bases. Looked up from germline, CDR1 is SQVTM and CDR2 is ANQGSEA. Trimming took 6 bases from V and 12 from J; bases not matched to a gene: 12. CDR3 size: 13 residues. This CDR3 is CSVVGGGATWQFF. CDR3 nucleotides: TGCAGCGTCGTGGGCGGGGGGGCCACGTGGCAGTTCTTC.

V gene TRBV7-9 combines with J gene TRBJ1-6; 9 bases agree with TRBD1. The germline CDR1 and CDR2 sequences are SEHNR and FQNEAQ (reference sequence). V lost 5 bases and J lost 9; bases outside the gene matches: 8. The CDR3 sequence is 15 residues long. This CDR3 reads CASSLLQGAGSPLHF. In DNA, the CDR3 is TGTGCCAGCAGCCTATTACAGGGGGCAGGTTCACCCCTCCACTTT.

The rearrangement uses TRBV7-2 and TRBJ2-5, with TRBD2 as a possible D gene (5 bases). The CDR3 sequence is 15 residues long. Germline V gene sequence: CDR1 SGHTA, CDR2 FQGNSA. The V gene lost 5 bases and the J gene lost 1 base, with 14 bases spanning the gap. The CDR3 spells CASSLGGSGQETQYF. CDR3 DNA sequence: TGTGCCAGCAGCCTGGGTGGAAGCGGCCAAGAGACCCAGTACTTC.

The V call is TRBV6-5, the J call TRBJ2-3; TRBD2 matches at 10 bases. CDR3 length equals 14 residues. V lost 7 bases, J lost 5 bases, and 6 bases stayed unmatched. Germline lookup yields CDR1 MNHEY and CDR2 SVGAGI. The CDR3 nucleotides read TGTGCCAGCAACCTTAGCGGGGGGTTAGATACGCAGTATTTT. Its protein product is CASNLSGGLDTQYF.

This chain connects TRBV6-5 to TRBJ1-3, with D perhaps TRBD1 (5 bases). V was pared by 3 bases and J by 1 base, with 13 bases between. This CDR3 spans 16 amino acids. Germline-derived CDR1 and CDR2 are MNHEY and SVGAGI. The CDR3 sequence: CASSYGGIVSGNTIYF. Here the CDR3 DNA reads TGTGCCAGCAGTTATGGGGGGATTGTGTCTGGAAACACCATATATTTT.

The chain recombines TRBV5-5 with TRBJ2-5; possibly TRBD1 for D (6 bases). This CDR3 comprises 15 residues. In germline, CDR1 is SGHKS, CDR2 YYEKEE (reference sequence). V lost 5 bases to trimming and J lost 5 bases, with 19 bases between them. The CDR3 coding sequence is TGTGCCAGCAGTTCTGACGTCAGGGGCCGGGAGACCCAGTACTTC. Translating gives CASSSDVRGRETQYF.

In this sample, this clone turned up a few times. The chain couples TRBV3-1 (or the pseudogene TRBV3-2) to TRBJ1-5; D gene unclear. Germline lookup yields CDR1 LGHDT and CDR2 YNNKEL (reference sequence). Trimming stripped 1 base from V and 2 bases from J, with 9 bases between. CDR3 length: 15 amino acids. The CDR3 DNA follows: TGTGCCAGCAGCCAAGGGGTGCAGGGCAATCAGCCCCAGCATTTT. The encoded protein is CASSQGVQGNQPQHF.

This clone showed up just a few times. The chain uses TRBV23-1 and TRBJ1-5, with TRBD1 matching 8 bases. TRBV23-1 is given ORF status, its function remaining uncertain. V dropped 4 bases and J dropped 5; count of bases not matched to a gene: 4. The CDR3 length is 14 residues. CDR3 sequence: CASSRYRGDQPQHF. The CDR3 DNA sequence: TGCGCCAGCAGTCGGTACAGGGGGGATCAGCCCCAGCATTTT.

The genes are TRBV20-1 and TRBJ1-2; no clear D gene. This CDR3 region has 13 residues. Germline CDR1 DFQATT, CDR2 SNEGSKA (reference sequence). V was clipped by 3 bases and J by 4 bases, with 12 bases between them. In DNA, the CDR3 is TGCAGTGCTAGTCTAATCCAGGCCTATGGCTACACCTTC. Encoded protein: CSASLIQAYGYTF.

The chain combines TRBV12-5 with TRBJ2-2, with D perhaps TRBD1 (6 bases). Germline V lookup: CDR1 LGHNT, CDR2 FRNRAP. The CDR3 is made up of 15 amino acids. Trimming shortened V by 2 bases and J by 0 bases, and 7 bases separated the two germline ends. CDR3 sequence: CASGLTGPNTGELFF. The CDR3 nucleotides read TGTGCTAGTGGTTTGACAGGGCCGAACACCGGGGAGCTGTTTTTT.

The genes are TRBV9 and TRBJ2-5; a possible D gene is TRBD1 (5 bases). The CDR3 has 13 amino acids. CDR1 is SGDLS, CDR2 YYNGEE, per germline. V lost 1 base and J lost 3, with 7 bases in between. This CDR3 is CASSVQGKETQYF. CDR3 sequence (DNA): TGTGCCAGCAGCGTACAGGGTAAAGAGACCCAGTACTTC.

This chain connects TRBV7-2 to TRBJ1-2; TRBD1 agrees at 7 bases. Germline V CDR1 and CDR2: SGHTA, FQGNSA. V lost 4 bases, J lost 8 bases, and 13 bases stayed unmatched. The CDR3 is 15 residues long. DNA for the CDR3: TGTGCCAGCAGCTCCCAGATACAGGGGACAGAGGGCTACACCTTC. Its translation is CASSSQIQGTEGYTF.

The gene calls are TRBV10-3 and TRBJ1-1; TRBD1 matches at 8 bases. This CDR3 comprises 14 residues. Looked up from germline, CDR1 is ENHRY and CDR2 is SYGVKD. The junction had 3 bases not matched to a gene; V was cut back by 4 bases and J by 2 bases. This CDR3 reads CAISVGQANTEAFF. The CDR3 DNA is TGTGCCATCAGTGTGGGACAGGCCAACACTGAAGCTTTCTTT.